This TCR beta chain was documented in a study of T cell responses to AZD1222 COVID-19 vaccine. Study findings and constraints: At 160-218 and 743-854, vaccine-associated CD4 TCRs were dominant, and they spanned spike.

This CDR3 region has 13 residues. The V gene's germline CDR1 is KGHSH and CDR2 LQKENI. Trimming took off 3 bases at V and 3 bases at J, with 9 bases between the two ends. Turning to this clone: Its antigen is not known.

Profiled with immunoSEQ multiplex PCR; TCRdb holds only in-frame clones, not every one. This table has 130,000 to 150,000 clones, roughly 90% appearing once. The specimen comprised peripheral blood, sampled 28 days after the second AZD1222 dose. This receptor was taken from an adult who received the AZD1222 COVID-19 vaccine. The chain uses TRBV18 and TRBJ2-7; D gene ambiguous. CDR3 coding DNA: TGTGCCAGCTCACCTATAGCAGACTACGAGCAGTACTTC. This translates into CASSPIADYEQYF.